This TCR beta chain is from a study of shared clonotypes between healthy human individuals. General study points: Sharing of clonotypes among donors was expected to vary with sequencing depth. The sole specimen, blood, was sampled, and tissue repertoires likely differ.

The germline CDR1 and CDR2 sequences are SGHRS and YFSETQ. The CDR3 totals 17 residues. V was trimmed by 4 bases and J by 0 bases, leaving 14 bases between them. Produced via immunoSEQ multiplex PCR; TCRdb's table is partial and in-frame only. The repertoire holds approximately 1,000,000 clones, 75% to 85% seen once, with approximately 0.5% in the top ten. Nashville, Tennessee was home to all donors, who were Caucasian adults. Points on this clone: Its antigen is not known.

The chain recombines TRBV5-1 with TRBJ2-6; possibly TRBD1 or TRBD2 for D (5 bases each). This receptor was taken from a man between 18 and 35 years old in good health. Some clones in this sample may be carry-over from other donors' samples. The sequenced sample was memory CD4+ T cells from PBMCs. The subset was: CD45RA-negative fraction. CDR3 coding DNA: TGCGCCAGCAGCAAAGGGTCGGGGCGCTCTGGGGCCAACGTCCTGACTTTC. It encodes CASSKGSGRSGANVLTF.